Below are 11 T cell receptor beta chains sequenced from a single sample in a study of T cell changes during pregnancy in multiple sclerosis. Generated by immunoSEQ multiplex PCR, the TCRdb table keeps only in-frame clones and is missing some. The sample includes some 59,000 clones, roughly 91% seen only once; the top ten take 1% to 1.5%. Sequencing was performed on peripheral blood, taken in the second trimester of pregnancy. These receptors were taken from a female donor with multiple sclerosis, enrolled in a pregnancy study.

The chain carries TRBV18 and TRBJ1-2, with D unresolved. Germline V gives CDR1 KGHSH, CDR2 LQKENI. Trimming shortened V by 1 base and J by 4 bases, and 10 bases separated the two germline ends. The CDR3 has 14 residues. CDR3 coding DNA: TGTGCCAGCTCACCACAGGAGGGTAGCTATGGCTACACCTTC. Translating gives CASSPQEGSYGYTF.

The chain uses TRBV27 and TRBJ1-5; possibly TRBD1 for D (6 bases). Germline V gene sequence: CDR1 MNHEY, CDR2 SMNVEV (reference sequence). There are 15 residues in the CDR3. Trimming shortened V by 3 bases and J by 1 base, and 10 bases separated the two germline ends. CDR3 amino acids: CASSLGAWSNQPQHF. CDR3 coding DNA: TGTGCCAGCAGTTTGGGGGCATGGAGCAATCAGCCCCAGCATTTT.

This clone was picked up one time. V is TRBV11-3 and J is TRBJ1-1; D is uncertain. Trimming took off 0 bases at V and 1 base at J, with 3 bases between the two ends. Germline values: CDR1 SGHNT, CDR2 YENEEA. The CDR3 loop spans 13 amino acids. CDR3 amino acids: CASSLERNTEAFF. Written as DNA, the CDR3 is TGTGCCAGCAGCTTAGAGAGGAACACTGAAGCTTTCTTT.

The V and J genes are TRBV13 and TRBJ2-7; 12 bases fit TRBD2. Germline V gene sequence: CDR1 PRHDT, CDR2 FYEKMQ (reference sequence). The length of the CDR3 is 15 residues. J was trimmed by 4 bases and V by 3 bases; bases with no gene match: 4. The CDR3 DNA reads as TGTGCCAGCAGCTTCGGACTAGCGGGATCTTACGAGCAGTACTTC. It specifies CASSFGLAGSYEQYF. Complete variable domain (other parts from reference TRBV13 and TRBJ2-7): AAGVIQSPRHLIKEKRETATLKCYPIPRHDTVYWYQQGPGQDPQFLISFYEKMQSDKGSIPDRFSAQQFSDYHSELNMSSLELGDSALYFCASSFGLAGSYEQYFGPGTRLTVT.

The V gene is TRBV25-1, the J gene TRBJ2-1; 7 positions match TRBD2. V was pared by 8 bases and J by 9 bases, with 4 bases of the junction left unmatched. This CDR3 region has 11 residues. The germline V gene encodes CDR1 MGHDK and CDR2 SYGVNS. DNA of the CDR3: TGTGCCAGCTCCGGGACTATTGAGCAGTTCTTC. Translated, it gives CASSGTIEQFF.

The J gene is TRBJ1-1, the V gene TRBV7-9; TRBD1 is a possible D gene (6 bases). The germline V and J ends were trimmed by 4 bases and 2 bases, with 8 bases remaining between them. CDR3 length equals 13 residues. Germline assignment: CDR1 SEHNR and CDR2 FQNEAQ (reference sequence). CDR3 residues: CASSSDSNTEAFF. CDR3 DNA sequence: TGTGCCAGCAGCTCGGACAGCAACACTGAAGCTTTCTTT.

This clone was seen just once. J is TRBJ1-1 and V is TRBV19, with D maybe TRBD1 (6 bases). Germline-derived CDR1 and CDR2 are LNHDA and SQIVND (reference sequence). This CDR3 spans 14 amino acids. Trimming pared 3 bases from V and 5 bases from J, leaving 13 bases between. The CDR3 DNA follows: TGTGCCAGTAGTATTGTGGGCCAGGGGACTGAAGCTTTCTTT. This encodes CASSIVGQGTEAFF. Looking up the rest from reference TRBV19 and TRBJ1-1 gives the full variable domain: DGGITQSPKYLFRKEGQNVTLSCEQNLNHDAMYWYRQDPGQGLRLIYYSQIVNDFQKGDIAEGYSVSREKKESFPLTVTSAQKNPTAFYLCASSIVGQGTEAFFGQGTRLTVV.

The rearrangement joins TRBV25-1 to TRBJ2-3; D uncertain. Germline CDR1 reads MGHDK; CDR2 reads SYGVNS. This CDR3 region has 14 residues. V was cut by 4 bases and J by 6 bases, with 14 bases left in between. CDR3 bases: TGTGCCAGCAGTGGACTCCTATTTTGGGATACGCAGTATTTT. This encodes CASSGLLFWDTQYF.

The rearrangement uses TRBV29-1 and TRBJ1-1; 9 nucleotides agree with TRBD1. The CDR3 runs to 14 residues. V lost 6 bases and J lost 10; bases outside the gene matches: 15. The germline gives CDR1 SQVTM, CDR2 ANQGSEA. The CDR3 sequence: CSVRKGQGSSGAFF. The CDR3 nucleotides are TGCAGCGTGCGAAAAGGACAGGGGAGTAGTGGAGCTTTCTTT.

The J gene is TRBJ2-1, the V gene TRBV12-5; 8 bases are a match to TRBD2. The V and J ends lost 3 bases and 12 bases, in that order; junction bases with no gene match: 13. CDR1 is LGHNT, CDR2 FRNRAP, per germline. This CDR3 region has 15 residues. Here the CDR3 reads CASGFGGDQHSGQFF. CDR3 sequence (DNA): TGTGCTAGTGGTTTCGGGGGGGATCAGCACTCAGGGCAGTTCTTC.

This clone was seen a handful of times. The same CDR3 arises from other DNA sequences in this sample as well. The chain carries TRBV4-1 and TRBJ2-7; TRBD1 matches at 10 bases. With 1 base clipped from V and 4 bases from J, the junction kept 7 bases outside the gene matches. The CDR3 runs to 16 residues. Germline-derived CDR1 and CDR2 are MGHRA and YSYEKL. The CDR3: CASSQGPGQGTYEQYF. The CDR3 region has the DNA TGCGCCAGCAGCCAAGGGCCGGGACAGGGGACGTACGAGCAGTACTTC.